This entry is about one TCR beta chain. This entry belongs to a study of control samples from healthy donors and cancer patients. Profiling relied on immunoSEQ multiplex PCR, and the TCRdb table lists in-frame clones only, not all of them. The top ten clones hold more than 2% of a sample with about 130,000 clones, about 93% of them seen once. Germline V CDR1 and CDR2: SGHNT, YYREEE (reference sequence). This CDR3 is 14 amino acids long. V was clipped by 1 base and J by 13 bases, with 15 bases between them. The chain uses TRBV5-4 and TRBJ1-6, with a weak D call TRBD1 (5 bases). The origin of this receptor is a man aged 18 to 29 in good health. Sequencing was done on a sample of blood. CDR3 DNA: TGTGCCAGCAGCTTGAAAGGGGTAGTACAGCCCCTCCACTTT. Protein: CASSLKGVVQPLHF.